These 30 T cell receptor beta chains were sequenced from one sample in a study of tumor-infiltrating lymphocytes in primary liver carcinoma. Blood RNA came from unsorted whole blood; germline DNA was also extracted. With around 490 ng total RNA as template and a constant-region primer, TCR beta cDNA was made. Investigators got TCR beta libraries out of three nested multiplex PCR rounds, done with slightly modified ARM-PCR. It was with TRBV1-TRBV30 forward primers and a C-beta reverse primer that the first two PCR rounds were run, at roughly 11 cycles each. TCRdb ran MiXCR on the multiplex PCR reads and lists one entry per CDR3 protein. The profile shows about 180,000 distinct CDR3 sequences, 50% to 75% of them singletons. Sequenced sample: peripheral blood. The receptors derive from a man between 40 and 49 years old with primary liver carcinoma and hepatitis B virus infection.

This clonotype was found a few times. The chain combines TRBV6-2 or TRBV6-3 with TRBJ2-3, with D uncertain. Trimming took off 0 bases at V and 6 bases at J, with 19 bases between the two ends. The CDR3 runs 17 residues. Germline-derived CDR1 and CDR2 are MNHEY and SVGEGT. CDR3 in DNA: TGTGCCAGCAGTTACTCAAGCCGACTTCCCATAACGGATACGCAGTATTTT. As protein: CASSYSSRLPITDTQYF.

This clonotype was picked up a small number of times. A read error may explain this, as a much larger clone is one base away. The chain employs TRBV11-2 and TRBJ1-2, with 9 bases fitting TRBD1. The germline gives CDR1 SGHAT, CDR2 FQNNGV. V trimming: 0 bases; J trimming: 1 base; junction bases outside the gene matches: 6. This CDR3 has 17 amino acids. CDR3 sequence: CASSLDLRDRDNYGYTF. In nucleotides, the CDR3 is TGTGCCAGCAGCTTAGATCTCCGGGACAGGGATAACTATGGCTACACCTTC.

This clonotype turned up a few times. V is TRBV5-5 and J is TRBJ2-1, with 10 bases identical to TRBD1. CDR3 length equals 15 residues. J was trimmed by 4 bases and V by 4 bases; bases with no gene match: 5. Per the germline V gene, CDR1 is SGHKS and CDR2 is YYEKEE (reference sequence). CDR3: CASSRGTGDYNEQFF. In DNA, the CDR3 is TGTGCCAGCAGCCGAGGGACAGGGGATTACAATGAGCAGTTCTTC.

This clonotype appeared a single time. The chain is built from TRBV30 and TRBJ1-5, with D unclear. V was cut by 2 bases and J by 2 bases, with 13 bases left in between. The CDR3 runs to 15 residues. CDR1 is GTSNPN and CDR2 is SVGIG in the germline V gene (reference sequence). CDR3 residues: CAWSYKAGGNQPQHF. CDR3 nucleotide sequence: TGTGCCTGGAGTTACAAGGCTGGAGGCAATCAGCCCCAGCATTTT.

CDR3 sequence (DNA): TGTGCCAGCAGCGGGGGTTTCACAGATACGCAGTATTTT. Protein product: CASSGGFTDTQYF. The chain has TRBV12-3 or TRBV12-4 and TRBJ2-3, with a weak D call TRBD2 (6 bases). V was trimmed by 6 bases and J by 2 bases, leaving 9 bases between them. CDR3 length: 13 amino acids.

In regard to this clonotype: One end of the junction is discordant with germline, which a read error may explain. The chain uses TRBV11-2 and TRBJ2-1, with D hard to call. This CDR3 has 11 residues. Germline V gives CDR1 SGHAT, CDR2 FQNNGV. The CDR3 DNA is TGTGTCAGCAGCTTAACACCTGAGCAGTTCTTC. Translation: CVSSLTPEQFF.

This clonotype has at least ten counts. The CDR3 protein is CASSQDHGGTGELFF. DNA for the CDR3: TGCGCCAGCAGCCAAGATCACGGGGGAACCGGGGAGCTGTTTTTT. The chain uses TRBV4-1 and TRBJ2-2, with a weak D call TRBD2 (6 bases). Germline V gives CDR1 MGHRA, CDR2 YSYEKL. The CDR3 covers 15 residues. Trimming took off 0 bases at V and 5 bases at J, with 10 bases between the two ends.

The rearrangement joins TRBV30 to TRBJ2-7; 12 bases are shared with TRBD2. Per the germline V gene, CDR1 is GTSNPN and CDR2 is SVGIG (reference sequence). The CDR3 length is 16 residues. V was clipped by 5 bases and J by 0 bases; unmatched bases: 8. CDR3 sequence: CAWCLTSGRFSYEQYF. The CDR3 DNA reads as TGTGCCTGGTGTTTAACTAGCGGGAGGTTCTCCTACGAGCAGTACTTC.

Comments on this clonotype: The junction does not match germline at one end; this may be a read error. The chain uses TRBV4-1 and TRBJ1-4; 7 bases line up with TRBD1. Germline V gene sequence: CDR1 MGHRA, CDR2 YSYEKL. This CDR3 region has 15 residues. This chain's CDR3 is CASSRSGGVNEKLVF. The CDR3 nucleotides read TGCGCCAGCAGCCGGTCAGGGGGGGTTAATGAAAAACTGGTTTTT.

The chain combines TRBV11-1 with TRBJ1-1, with 8 nucleotides matching TRBD1. With V trimmed by 7 bases and J by 4 bases, 17 bases remained unmatched. This CDR3 region has 17 residues. Germline lookup yields CDR1 SGHAT and CDR2 FQDESV (reference sequence). The CDR3 reads CASNSPGQGLLGTEAFF. The CDR3 DNA sequence: TGTGCCAGCAACTCGCCTGGACAGGGACTGCTGGGCACTGAAGCTTTCTTT.

The chain links TRBV6-6 to TRBJ2-1; 11 bases line up with TRBD2. Germline CDR1 reads MNHNY; CDR2 reads SVGAGI (reference sequence). V lost 5 bases, J lost 7 bases, and 10 bases stayed unmatched. The length of the CDR3 is 16 residues. The CDR3 region has the DNA TGTGCCAGCAGTCAGCCTAGACTAGCGGGAAATAATGAGCAGTTCTTC. Translating gives CASSQPRLAGNNEQFF.

As regards this clonotype: A junction end diverges from the germline sequence, so it may reflect a read error. This chain links TRBV11-2 with TRBJ2-5; 12 bases agree with TRBD2. This CDR3 is 17 amino acids long. Germline V gives CDR1 SGHAT, CDR2 FQNNGV. The CDR3 nucleotides read TGTACCAGCAGCCCTACTATGACTAGCGGGAGTGGAGAGACCCAATACTTC. It yields the protein CTSSPTMTSGSGETQYF.

On this clonotype itself: Germline is not matched at one junction end, which may reflect a read error. V gene TRBV11-2 combines with J gene TRBJ2-1, with 10 bases matching TRBD2. The length of the CDR3 is 15 residues. Germline V gene lookup returns CDR1 SGHAT and CDR2 FQNNGV. The CDR3 DNA reads TGTTCCAGCAGCTTGAAGACTAGCGGGTACAATGAGCAGTTTTTC. Amino acid sequence: CSSSLKTSGYNEQFF.

Only a few counts were recorded for this clonotype. The chain uses TRBV28 and TRBJ1-3; no firm D call. Between the trimmed V and J ends, which lost 8 bases and 0 bases, there was a span of 5 bases. The CDR3 spans 12 residues. Germline CDR1 and CDR2: MDHEN and SYDVKM. CDR3: CASQSSGNTIYF. Here the CDR3 DNA reads TGTGCCAGCCAATCCTCTGGAAACACCATATATTTT. Variable domain in full (rest from reference TRBV28 and TRBJ1-3): DVKVTQSSRYLVKRTGEKVFLECVQDMDHENMFWYRQDPGLGLRLIYFSYDVKMKEKGDIPEGYSVSREKKERFSLILESASTNQTSMYLCASQSSGNTIYFGEGSWLTVV.

The rearrangement links TRBV4-2 to TRBJ2-1; 13 positions agree with TRBD2. The CDR3 has 17 residues. Germline V gives CDR1 LGHNA, CDR2 YNFKEQ. V was pared by 0 bases and J by 4 bases, with 3 bases of the junction left unmatched. CDR3 bases: TGTGCCAGCAGCCAAGATACTAGCGGGAGGGGGTACAATGAGCAGTTCTTC. Translation: CASSQDTSGRGYNEQFF.

This clonotype occurred many times. This chain uses TRBV11-2 with TRBJ2-2; TRBD2 aligns across 12 bases. CDR1 is SGHAT and CDR2 is FQNNGV in the germline V gene. The CDR3 has 17 residues. V shed 5 bases, J shed 5 bases, and the junction held 9 bases outside the gene matches. The CDR3 DNA reads as TGTGCCAGCAGCGTTCTAGCGGGAGGGCCGCGGACCGGGGAGCTGTTTTTT. Translated, it gives CASSVLAGGPRTGELFF.

With regard to this clonotype: The junction and the germline gene differ at one end; a read error may be behind it. The CDR3 DNA reads TGTACCAGCGGTCCACAGGGGGCAAAAAGGAACACTGAAGCTTTCTTT. Its translation: CTSGPQGAKRNTEAFF. J is TRBJ1-1 and V is TRBV11-1, with TRBD1 matching 9 bases. CDR1 is SGHAT, CDR2 FQDESV, per germline (reference sequence). CDR3 length: 16 amino acids.

Comment on this clonotype: The junction differs from germline at one of its ends, possibly a read error. The genes are TRBV11-2 and TRBJ2-5; D could derive from TRBD1 or TRBD2 (6 bases each). Per germline, CDR1 SGHAT and CDR2 FQNNGV. The CDR3 consists of 13 residues. CDR3 sequence: CASSPGAEEAQYF. In DNA form, the CDR3 reads TGTGCCAGCAGCCCGGGGGCGGAAGAGGCCCAGTACTTC.

This clonotype was observed a few times. One end of the junction fails to match germline, which may point to a read error. The chain links TRBV13 to TRBJ2-1, with 8 bases matching TRBD1. CDR3 size: 15 residues. Germline V gene lookup returns CDR1 PRHDT and CDR2 FYEKMQ (reference sequence). The CDR3 DNA follows: TGTGCCAGCAGCTTAGTGTCGCTGGACAGGGAATACTTGGCCTTT. Translating gives CASSLVSLDREYLAF.

V is TRBV6-1 and J is TRBJ1-5, with 7 bases lining up with TRBD1. Germline assignment: CDR1 MNHNS and CDR2 SASEGT. Trimming removed 1 base from V and 3 bases from J; junction bases left unmatched: 3. The CDR3 consists of 15 residues. CDR3 region: CASSEGQGFNQPQHF. Here the CDR3 DNA reads TGTGCCAGCAGTGAAGGACAGGGCTTCAATCAGCCCCAGCATTTT.

This clonotype has more than one count but fewer than ten. The chain has TRBV5-1 and TRBJ1-1, with 10 nucleotides matching TRBD1. J was trimmed by 5 bases and V by 0 bases; bases with no gene match: 4. Germline assignment: CDR1 SGHRS and CDR2 YFSETQ. This CDR3 contains 15 residues. The DNA for the CDR3 is TGCGCCAGCAGCTTGGCTATGGGACAGGGGACTGAAGCTTTCTTT. Translated: CASSLAMGQGTEAFF.

There are a few counts of this clonotype. This chain joins TRBV7-9 and TRBJ1-2, with D possibly TRBD1 on 5 matching bases. This CDR3 spans 13 amino acids. Germline CDR1 and CDR2: SEHNR and FQNEAQ (reference sequence). V was trimmed by 1 base and J by 4 bases, leaving 7 bases between them. CDR3 residues: CASSLGGGYGYTF. The CDR3 DNA reads TGTGCCAGCAGCTTAGGGGGCGGCTATGGCTACACCTTC.

Only one count was recorded for this clonotype. At one end, the junction sequence differs from germline, possibly due to a read error. The chain joins TRBV11-2 to TRBJ2-1; D may be TRBD2 (6 bases). Germline V lookup: CDR1 SGHAT, CDR2 FQNNGV. The CDR3 is 14 residues long. The DNA for the CDR3 is TGTGCCAGTAGCTTAGGGAGCCCTGGCGGCGGGGAGTTCTTC. It yields the protein CASSLGSPGGGEFF.

This clonotype appeared a few times. The J gene is TRBJ2-7, the V gene TRBV6-5; 10 bases match TRBD1. The CDR3 is 13 residues long. CDR1 and CDR2 (germline): MNHEY, SVGAGI. Trimming at V came to 5 bases and at J to 3 bases, leaving 1 base not matched to a gene. The CDR3 loop is CASSRDRGYEQYF. In DNA, the CDR3 is TGTGCCAGCAGTCGGGACAGGGGCTACGAGCAGTACTTC.

The V call is TRBV6-2 or TRBV6-3, the J call TRBJ2-7, with D unresolved. CDR3 length: 14 amino acids. Germline V gene data show CDR1 as MNHEY and CDR2 as SVGEGT. Trimming shortened V by 10 bases and J by 3 bases, and 19 bases separated the two germline ends. The CDR3 loop reads CATAPLGSNYEQYF. The CDR3, as DNA: TGTGCCACAGCCCCGTTGGGCTCTAACTACGAGCAGTACTTC.

The chain carries TRBV24-1 and TRBJ2-5; D uncertain. Germline values: CDR1 KGHDR, CDR2 SFDVKD. The CDR3 sequence is 11 residues long. V was pared by 4 bases and J by 5 bases, with 4 bases between. Here the CDR3 DNA reads TGTGCCACCAGTGACTGGGAGACCCAGTACTTC. Its translation is CATSDWETQYF.

This clonotype came up many times. The genes are TRBV11-1 and TRBJ2-7; D is possibly TRBD1 or TRBD2 (5 bases each). This CDR3 contains 13 residues. The germline V gene encodes CDR1 SGHAT and CDR2 FQDESV (reference sequence). V was pared by 4 bases and J by 6 bases, with 13 bases between. In nucleotides, the CDR3 is TGTGCCAGCAGCTCCGACAGAGGACTCGAGCAGTACTTC. Amino acid sequence: CASSSDRGLEQYF.

The chain combines TRBV6-5 with TRBJ2-6; D may match TRBD1 or TRBD2 (5 bases each). This CDR3 has 16 residues. V lost 4 bases to trimming and J lost 4 bases, with 14 bases between them. Per germline, CDR1 MNHEY and CDR2 SVGAGI. The CDR3 loop reads CASSFSFGAGANVLTF. Here the CDR3 DNA reads TGTGCCAGCAGTTTCTCGTTCGGGGCCGGGGCCAACGTCCTGACTTTC.

A word on this clonotype: Relative to the germline gene, one junction end is altered; a read error may explain this. The chain carries TRBV6-5 and TRBJ1-2; no definite D call. CDR3 length: 13 residues. CDR1 MNHEY and CDR2 SVGAGI come from the germline V gene. The CDR3: CASSFGVNYGYTF. The CDR3 region has the DNA TGTGCCAGCAGTTTCGGGGTTAACTATGGCTACACCTTT.

The chain recombines TRBV7-2 with TRBJ2-2; 8 bases are shared with TRBD2. The CDR3 has 17 residues. With V trimmed by 2 bases and J by 5 bases, 10 bases remained unmatched. The germline V gene encodes CDR1 SGHTA and CDR2 FQGNSA. The CDR3 region is CASSLHGGLANTGELFF. As DNA, the CDR3 is TGTGCCAGCAGCTTACACGGAGGACTAGCTAATACCGGGGAGCTGTTTTTT.